This T cell receptor beta chain originates from a study of CXCR3-negative and CXCR3-positive naive CD8 T cells. UMI-labeled TRB cDNA libraries were prepared by 5' RACE. TCRdb reprocessed the 5' RACE reads, keeping one entry per CDR3 protein, no DNA. This table holds some 66,000 distinct CDR3 sequences. Overall study findings and caveats: Diversity proved comparably high across both naive subsets and much lower in memory CD8+ cells. Memory cells showed distinct TRBV-TRBJ patterns, while the two naive subsets matched.

A remark on this clonotype: As yet, its antigen is unknown.

Germline loops: CDR1 SGHVS, CDR2 FQNEAQ. This CDR3 comprises 12 residues. The TCR comes from a human donor in good health. Some clones in this sample may be carry-over from other donors' samples. The chain links TRBV7-8 to TRBJ2-3. Material: naive CXCR3- CD8+ T cells from blood. Subset reported: CD45RO-CCR7+CD27+CD95- naive CD8+ T cells lacking CXCR3 (TNR3-). CDR3 sequence reads: CASSLIVDTQYF.